What follows describes a single TCR beta chain. The entry originates in a study of blood T cell repertoires in COVID-19. Study context: There were acute and convalescent COVID-19 samples, and they came from the United States, Italy and Spain. PBMCs, B-cell-depleted T cells, or T cells were the source of the cDNA or gDNA that made up the material.

Under the authors' procedure: Estimation of nucleated cell counts was performed using reference gene primer amplification. TCRdb's copy holds only in-frame clones and misses some; the assay was immunoSEQ multiplex PCR. D and trimming were read from the DNA, whereas the V and J calls and clone size are those reported in that table. The table shows tens of thousands of clones, with over 70% occurring only once. The V and J ends lost 1 base and 2 bases respectively, with 6 bases between them. The germline gives CDR1 SNHLY, CDR2 FYNNEI. The CDR3 runs 15 residues. Sequences were obtained from peripheral blood. The rearrangement links TRBV2 to TRBJ2-6; unclear D gene. The sequence was collected from a man aged 50 to 60 with active COVID-19. The CDR3 here is CASSEEQTGANVLTF. Written as DNA, the CDR3 is TGTGCCAGCAGTGAAGAACAGACTGGGGCCAACGTCCTGACTTTC.